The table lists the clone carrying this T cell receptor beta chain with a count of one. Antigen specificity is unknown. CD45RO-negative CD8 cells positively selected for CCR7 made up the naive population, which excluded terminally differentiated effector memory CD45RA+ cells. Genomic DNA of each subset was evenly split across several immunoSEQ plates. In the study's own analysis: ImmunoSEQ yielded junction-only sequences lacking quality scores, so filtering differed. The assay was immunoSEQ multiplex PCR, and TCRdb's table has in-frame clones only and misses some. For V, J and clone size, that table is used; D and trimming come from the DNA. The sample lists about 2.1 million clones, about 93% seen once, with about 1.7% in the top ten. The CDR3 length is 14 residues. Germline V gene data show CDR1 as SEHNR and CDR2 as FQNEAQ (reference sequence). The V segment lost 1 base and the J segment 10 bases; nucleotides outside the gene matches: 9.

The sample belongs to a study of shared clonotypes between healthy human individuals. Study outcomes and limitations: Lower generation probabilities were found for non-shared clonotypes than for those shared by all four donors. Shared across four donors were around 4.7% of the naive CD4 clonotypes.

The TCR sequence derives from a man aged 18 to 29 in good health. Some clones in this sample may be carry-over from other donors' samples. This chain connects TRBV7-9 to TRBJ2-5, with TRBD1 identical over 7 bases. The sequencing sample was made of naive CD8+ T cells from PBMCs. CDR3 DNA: TGTGCCAGCAGCTTAGTCGGACAGGCGCCTAACCAGTACTTC. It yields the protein CASSLVGQAPNQYF. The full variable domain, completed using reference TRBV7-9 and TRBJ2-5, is DTGVSQNPRHKITKRGQNVTFRCDPISEHNRLYWYRQTLGQGPEFLTYFQNEAQLEKSRLLSDRFSAERPKGSFSTLEIQRTEQGDSAMYLCASSLVGQAPNQYFGPGTRLLVL.